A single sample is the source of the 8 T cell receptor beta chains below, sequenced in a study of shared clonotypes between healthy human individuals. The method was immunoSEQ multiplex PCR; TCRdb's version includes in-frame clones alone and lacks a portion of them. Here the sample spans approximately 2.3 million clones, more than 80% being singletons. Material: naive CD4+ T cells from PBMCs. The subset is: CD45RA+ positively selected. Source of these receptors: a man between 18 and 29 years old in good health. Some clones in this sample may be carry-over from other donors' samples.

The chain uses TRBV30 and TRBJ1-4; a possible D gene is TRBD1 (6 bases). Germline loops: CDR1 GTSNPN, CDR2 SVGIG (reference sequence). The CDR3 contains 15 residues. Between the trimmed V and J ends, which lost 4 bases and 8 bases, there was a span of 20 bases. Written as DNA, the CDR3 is TGTGCCTGGACTCCAGGCCCGGGACATTGGGAAAAACTGTTTTTT. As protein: CAWTPGPGHWEKLFF.

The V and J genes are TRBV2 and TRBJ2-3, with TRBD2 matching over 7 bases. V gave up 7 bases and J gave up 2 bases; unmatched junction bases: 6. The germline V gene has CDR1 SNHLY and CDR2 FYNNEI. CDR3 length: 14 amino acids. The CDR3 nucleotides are TGTGCCAGCAAAGAGCTAGCGGTCACAGATACGCAGTATTTT. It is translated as CASKELAVTDTQYF. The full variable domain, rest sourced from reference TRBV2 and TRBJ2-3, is EPEVTQTPSHQVTQMGQEVILRCVPISNHLYFYWYRQILGQKVEFLVSFYNNEISEKSEIFDDQFSVERPDGSNFTLKIRSTKLEDSAMYFCASKELAVTDTQYFGPGTRLTVL.

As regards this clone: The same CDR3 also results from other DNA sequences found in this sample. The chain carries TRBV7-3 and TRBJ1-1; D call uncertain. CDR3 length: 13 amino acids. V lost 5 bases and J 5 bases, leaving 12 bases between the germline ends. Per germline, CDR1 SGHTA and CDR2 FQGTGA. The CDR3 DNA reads TGTGCCAGCAGCCCCCAGGTTGGTACTGAAGCTTTCTTT. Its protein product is CASSPQVGTEAFF.

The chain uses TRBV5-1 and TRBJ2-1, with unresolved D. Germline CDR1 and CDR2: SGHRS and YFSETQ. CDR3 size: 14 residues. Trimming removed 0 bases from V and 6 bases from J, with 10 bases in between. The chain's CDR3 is CASSLAGRRNEQFF. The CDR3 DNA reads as TGCGCCAGCAGCTTGGCCGGACGGCGCAATGAGCAGTTCTTC.

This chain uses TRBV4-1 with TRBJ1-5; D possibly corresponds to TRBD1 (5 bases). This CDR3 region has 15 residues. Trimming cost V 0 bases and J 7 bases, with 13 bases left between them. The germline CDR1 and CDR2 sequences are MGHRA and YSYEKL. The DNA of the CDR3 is TGCGCCAGCAGCCAAGAGTCCAGGGTGGGCCAGCCCCAGCATTTT. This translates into CASSQESRVGQPQHF.

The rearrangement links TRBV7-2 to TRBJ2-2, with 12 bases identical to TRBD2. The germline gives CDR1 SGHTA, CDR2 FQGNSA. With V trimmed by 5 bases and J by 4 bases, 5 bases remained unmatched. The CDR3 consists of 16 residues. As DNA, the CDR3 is TGTGCCAGCAGCACCCGACTAGCGGGAGTCACCGGGGAGCTGTTTTTT. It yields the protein CASSTRLAGVTGELFF.

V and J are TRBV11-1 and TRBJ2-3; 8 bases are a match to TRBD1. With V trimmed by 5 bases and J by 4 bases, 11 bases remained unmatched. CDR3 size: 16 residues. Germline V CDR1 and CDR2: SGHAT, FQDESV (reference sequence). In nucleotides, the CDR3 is TGTGCCAGCAGCCGGTCCAGGGGGCTAGAGGCAGATACGCAGTATTTT. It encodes CASSRSRGLEADTQYF.

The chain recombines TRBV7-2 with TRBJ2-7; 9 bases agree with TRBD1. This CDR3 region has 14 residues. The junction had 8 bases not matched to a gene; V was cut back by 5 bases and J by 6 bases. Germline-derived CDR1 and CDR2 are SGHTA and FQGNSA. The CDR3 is CASSTRTGAPEQYF. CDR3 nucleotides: TGTGCCAGCAGCACAAGGACAGGGGCTCCCGAGCAGTACTTC.